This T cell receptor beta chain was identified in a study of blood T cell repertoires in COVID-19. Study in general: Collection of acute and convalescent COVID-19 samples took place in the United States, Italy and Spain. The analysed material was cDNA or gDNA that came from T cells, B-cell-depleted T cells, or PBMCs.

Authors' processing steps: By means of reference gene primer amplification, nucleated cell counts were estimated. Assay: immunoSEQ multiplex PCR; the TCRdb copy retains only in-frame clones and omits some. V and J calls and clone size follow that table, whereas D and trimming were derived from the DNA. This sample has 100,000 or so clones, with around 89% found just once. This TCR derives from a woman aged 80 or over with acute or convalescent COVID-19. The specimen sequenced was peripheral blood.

The CDR3 region is CASSVGGQGMNTEAFF. CDR3 bases: TGTGCCAGCAGCGTAGGCGGACAGGGCATGAACACTGAAGCTTTCTTT. This chain joins TRBV9 and TRBJ1-1, with TRBD1 identical over 8 bases. The length of the CDR3 is 16 residues. The V gene's germline CDR1 is SGDLS and CDR2 YYNGEE. J was trimmed by 0 bases and V by 0 bases; bases with no gene match: 4.